Listed here are 22 T cell receptor beta chains from one sample, sequenced in a study of blood T cell repertoires in COVID-19. The repertoire was sequenced with immunoSEQ multiplex PCR; TCRdb's copy has only in-frame clones and lacks some. The table has under 150,000 clones, around 85% seen once; the top ten hold approximately 20%. Sequencing input: peripheral blood. Source of these receptors: a woman aged 45-65 years who had recovered from COVID-19.

The CDR3 protein is CASSKGGLTNTGELFF. For the CDR3, the DNA is TGTGCCAGCAGCAAAGGAGGCCTAACTAACACCGGGGAGCTGTTTTTT. The chain couples TRBV21-1 to TRBJ2-2; the D call in the table, TRBD2, was not verified against the DNA. TRBV21-1 is annotated as a pseudogene. The CDR3 loop spans 16 amino acids.

The sample holds a few counts of this clone. The rearrangement uses TRBV7-9 and TRBJ1-1; tentatively, D is TRBD1 (6 bases). The CDR3 consists of 12 residues. Per germline, CDR1 SEHNR and CDR2 FQNEAQ (reference sequence). V dropped 3 bases and J dropped 6 bases, with 8 bases sitting between them. The CDR3 spells CASSFTGSEAFF. Here the CDR3 DNA reads TGTGCCAGCAGCTTTACAGGGTCTGAAGCTTTCTTT.

V and J are TRBV5-5 and TRBJ2-7; D uncertain. The CDR3 is 13 amino acids. Germline CDR1 reads SGHKS; CDR2 reads YYEKEE (reference sequence). Trimming left V 4 bases short and J 5 bases short, with 13 bases between. CDR3 amino acids: CASSIRVGDEQYF. The CDR3 coding sequence is TGTGCCAGCAGCATCCGGGTGGGTGACGAGCAGTACTTC. The entire variable domain, with the rest obtained from reference TRBV5-5 and TRBJ2-7, is as follows: DAGVTQSPTHLIKTRGQQVTLRCSPISGHKSVSWYQQVLGQGPQFIFQYYEKEERGRGNFPDRFSARQFPNYSSELNVNALLLGDSALYLCASSIRVGDEQYFGPGTRLTVT.

This clone showed up just a few times. The chain couples TRBV6-2 or TRBV6-3 to TRBJ2-1; TRBD1 matches 9 bases. Trimming cost V 5 bases and J 2 bases; bases outside gene matches: 7. Germline V gives CDR1 MNHEY, CDR2 SVGEGT. The CDR3 has 16 residues. As DNA, the CDR3 is TGTGCCAGCAGTCACAGGGGGCTAGGGGCCTACAATGAGCAGTTCTTC. Protein: CASSHRGLGAYNEQFF.

The chain links TRBV9 to TRBJ1-3; 7 bases map to TRBD1. Germline trimming cut 3 bases from V and 0 bases from J; bases unmatched to any gene: 6. CDR1 is SGDLS and CDR2 is YYNGEE in the germline V gene. The CDR3 runs 16 residues. CDR3 protein: CASSAGTVYSGNTIYF. The DNA of the CDR3 is TGTGCCAGCAGCGCCGGGACAGTTTACTCTGGAAACACCATATATTTT.

The chain recombines TRBV3-1 (or the pseudogene TRBV3-2) with TRBJ2-1, with D possibly being TRBD2 (6 bases). This CDR3 has 17 residues. The germline V gene has CDR1 LGHDT and CDR2 YNNKEL (reference sequence). V shed 4 bases and J shed 2 bases, with 18 bases lying between them. The CDR3, as DNA: TGTGCCAGCAGCCGAGGGCTAGCGCCTTCCGCCTACAATGAGCAGTTCTTC. Translation: CASSRGLAPSAYNEQFF.

The chain combines TRBV15 with TRBJ2-1; 9 nucleotides line up with TRBD2. V was clipped by 7 bases and J by 0 bases; unmatched bases: 1. CDR3 length: 14 residues. The V gene's germline CDR1 is LNHNV and CDR2 YYDKDF (reference sequence). The CDR3: CATKGLASYNEQFF. As DNA, the CDR3 is TGTGCCACCAAGGGACTAGCCTCCTACAATGAGCAGTTCTTC.

This rearrangement joins TRBV24-1 to TRBJ2-2, with 10 bases matching TRBD2. The CDR3 contains 15 residues. With 4 bases clipped from V and 3 bases from J, the junction kept 1 base outside the gene matches. Germline CDR1 is KGHDR and CDR2 is SFDVKD. The CDR3 protein is CATSELAGDTGELFF. CDR3 bases: TGTGCCACCAGTGAGCTAGCGGGGGACACCGGGGAGCTGTTTTTT.

The chain carries TRBV27 and TRBJ2-7, with 10 bases lining up with TRBD1. Per the germline V gene, CDR1 is MNHEY and CDR2 is SMNVEV (reference sequence). This CDR3 is 14 amino acids long. The V segment lost 6 bases and the J segment 2 bases; nucleotides outside the gene matches: 4. The CDR3 bases are TGTGCCAGCAGGCCCGGGACAGGGGCCTACGAGCAGTACTTC. This codes for CASRPGTGAYEQYF.

V usage is TRBV11-2 and J usage is TRBJ1-1; no reliable D call. The CDR3 has 15 amino acids. Trimming took 1 base from V and 1 from J, leaving 10 bases between them. Germline V gene sequence: CDR1 SGHAT, CDR2 FQNNGV. CDR3 protein: CASSLGPGGNTEAFF. The CDR3 nucleotides are TGTGCCAGCAGCTTAGGTCCGGGTGGGAACACTGAAGCTTTCTTT. The variable domain in full, with the rest retrieved from reference TRBV11-2 and TRBJ1-1, is EAGVAQSPRYKIIEKRQSVAFWCNPISGHATLYWYQQILGQGPKLLIQFQNNGVVDDSQLPKDRFSAERLKGVDSTLKIQPAKLEDSAVYLCASSLGPGGNTEAFFGQGTRLTVV.

This chain joins TRBV4-1 and TRBJ2-1, with TRBD2 matching 8 bases. The CDR3 contains 15 residues. The J segment lost 4 bases and the V segment lost 4 bases, leaving 6 bases of the junction unmatched. Looked up from germline, CDR1 is MGHRA and CDR2 is YSYEKL. The CDR3 coding sequence is TGCGCCAGCAGCCCCCGGGGGGGATCGTACAATGAGCAGTTCTTC. It codes for CASSPRGGSYNEQFF.

The chain has TRBV25-1 and TRBJ2-2, with a weak D call TRBD2 (5 bases). CDR1 and CDR2 (germline): MGHDK, SYGVNS. V was shortened by 1 base and J by 8 bases, with 11 bases between the two germline ends. The CDR3 is 14 amino acids. The CDR3 sequence: CASSEFRGSGELFF. CDR3 sequence (DNA): TGTGCCAGCAGTGAATTTCGGGGATCAGGGGAGCTGTTTTTT.

The V call is TRBV2, the J call TRBJ2-1, with D unresolved. V was clipped by 7 bases and J by 5 bases, with 6 bases between them. The CDR3 is 11 amino acids. Germline V gene data show CDR1 as SNHLY and CDR2 as FYNNEI. Written as DNA, the CDR3 is TGTGCCAGCAAACTCGACAATGAGCAGTTCTTC. Translation gives CASKLDNEQFF.

This chain uses TRBV7-2 with TRBJ1-1; a weak D match, TRBD1 (6 bases). Germline assignment: CDR1 SGHTA and CDR2 FQGNSA. The ends were cut back, 1 base at V and 1 base at J, with 10 bases in the middle. The CDR3 runs 15 residues. CDR3 bases: TGTGCCAGCAGCTTAGTTCGGGGGGCGAACACTGAAGCTTTCTTT. This gives the protein CASSLVRGANTEAFF.

This clone came up a few times. J is TRBJ1-4 and V is TRBV12-3 or TRBV12-4; D not resolved. V was cut by 2 bases and J by 5 bases, with 6 bases left in between. This CDR3 region has 13 residues. The CDR3 bases are TGTGCCAGCAGTTTACGACACAATGAAAAACTGTTTTTT. It yields the protein CASSLRHNEKLFF.

The J gene is TRBJ1-2, the V gene TRBV20-1; D perhaps matches TRBD1 (6 bases). The V and J ends lost 3 bases and 7 bases respectively, with 15 bases between them. The CDR3 is made up of 13 amino acids. CDR1 is DFQATT and CDR2 is SNEGSKA in the germline V gene (reference sequence). CDR3 amino acids: CSASPGALGGYTF. The CDR3 DNA is TGCAGTGCTAGTCCAGGGGCATTGGGTGGCTACACCTTC.

The V and J genes are TRBV2 and TRBJ1-5, with 7 bases that match TRBD1. The CDR3 consists of 13 residues. The junction had 6 bases not matched to a gene; V was cut back by 9 bases and J by 4 bases. Germline V lookup: CDR1 SNHLY, CDR2 FYNNEI. CDR3 residues: CASSDRRNQPQHF. The DNA of the CDR3 is TGTGCCAGTTCGGACAGGCGTAATCAGCCCCAGCATTTT.

The chain couples TRBV12-3 or TRBV12-4 to TRBJ1-1, with D unclear. The CDR3 length is 13 residues. Trimming removed 6 bases from V and 5 bases from J, with 13 bases in between. Here the CDR3 DNA reads TGTGCCAGCAGGCTCGGTCAATGGACTGAAGCTTTCTTT. Encoded protein: CASRLGQWTEAFF.

The genes are TRBV2 and TRBJ1-2; 10 bases map to TRBD1. The V and J ends lost 5 bases and 8 bases, in that order; junction bases with no gene match: 11. CDR1 SNHLY and CDR2 FYNNEI come from the germline V gene. CDR3 length: 15 residues. The CDR3 coding sequence is TGTGCCAGCAGTCCAAGACGACAGGGGGCTGGAGGCTACACCTTC. Protein sequence: CASSPRRQGAGGYTF.

This sequence joins TRBV30 and TRBJ1-2; TRBD1 matches 7 bases. CDR1 is GTSNPN and CDR2 is SVGIG in the germline V gene (reference sequence). V was pared by 2 bases and J by 6 bases, with 15 bases of the junction left unmatched. The CDR3 totals 16 residues. The CDR3 coding sequence is TGTGCCTGGAGTTCCCCCCTAGGAGGGGGCTATAATGGCTACACCTTC. This gives the protein CAWSSPLGGGYNGYTF.

V gene TRBV11-3 combines with J gene TRBJ2-7; D is possibly TRBD1 (5 bases). CDR1 SGHNT and CDR2 YENEEA come from the germline V gene. The CDR3 sequence is 13 residues long. V was cut by 5 bases and J by 3 bases, with 11 bases left in between. The CDR3 is CASSPGHGYEQYF. CDR3 nucleotides: TGTGCCAGCAGCCCCGGACACGGCTACGAGCAGTACTTC. Together with reference TRBV11-3 and TRBJ2-7, the CDR3 gives the full variable domain: EAGVVQSPRYKIIEKKQPVAFWCNPISGHNTLYWYLQNLGQGPELLIRYENEEAVDDSQLPKDRFSAERLKGVDSTLKIQPAELGDSAVYLCASSPGHGYEQYFGPGTRLTVT.

This clone was counted once. The chain combines TRBV27 with TRBJ1-4; D might be TRBD1 (6 bases). Trimming stripped 4 bases from V and 2 bases from J, with 11 bases between. The CDR3 length is 15 residues. Per germline, CDR1 MNHEY and CDR2 SMNVEV (reference sequence). DNA for the CDR3: TGTGCCAGCAGTTCCTCAGGGGCGACTAATGAAAAACTGTTTTTT. Translating it yields CASSSSGATNEKLFF.